This entry lists 12 T cell receptor beta chains sequenced from one sample in a study of blood T cell repertoires in COVID-19. Sequenced by immunoSEQ multiplex PCR; TCRdb stores in-frame clones only, minus some. This sample has roughly 100,000 clones; about 92% occur once, and the top ten carry under 20%. The sequenced sample consisted of peripheral blood. The origin of the receptors is a woman of 80 years or more in a cohort sampled during active COVID-19.

This sequence joins TRBV7-2 and TRBJ1-4; TRBD1 is a possible D gene (6 bases). This CDR3 is 15 amino acids long. V was clipped by 5 bases and J by 4 bases, with 14 bases between them. From germline, CDR1 is SGHTA and CDR2 FQGNSA. The CDR3 region is CASSLGQFLNEKLFF. The CDR3 DNA sequence: TGTGCCAGCAGCCTAGGACAGTTCCTTAATGAAAAACTGTTTTTT.

The rearrangement joins TRBV27 to TRBJ2-5; D is ambiguous. The V end lost 6 bases, the J end lost 5 bases, and 10 bases lay between the germline ends. Germline V gene data show CDR1 as MNHEY and CDR2 as SMNVEV (reference sequence). The CDR3 runs 12 residues. DNA for the CDR3: TGTGCCAGCAGAAACGCGGCTGAGACCCAGTACTTC. It yields the protein CASRNAAETQYF.

The J gene is TRBJ2-1, the V gene TRBV15; possible D gene TRBD2, 5 bases. The CDR3 loop spans 14 amino acids. Trimming removed 0 bases at V and 9 bases at J, with 12 bases between. The germline V gene encodes CDR1 LNHNV and CDR2 YYDKDF (reference sequence). The CDR3 loop reads CATSRDLAKSEQFF. CDR3 bases: TGTGCCACCAGCAGAGATCTAGCTAAGAGTGAGCAGTTCTTC.

This clone was detected only a few times. V gene TRBV6-2 or TRBV6-3 combines with J gene TRBJ2-7; tentatively, D is TRBD1 (6 bases). Germline CDR1 MNHEY, CDR2 SVGEGT. Trimming stripped 5 bases from V and 2 bases from J, with 22 bases between. CDR3 length: 17 residues. CDR3 residues: CASSGGLQTGVTYEQYF. The CDR3 coding sequence is TGTGCCAGCAGTGGCGGATTACAGACAGGCGTAACCTACGAGCAGTACTTC.

The chain joins TRBV25-1 to TRBJ2-6; a possible D gene is TRBD2 (6 bases). Germline loops: CDR1 MGHDK, CDR2 SYGVNS. The CDR3 is 16 residues long. Trimming left V 4 bases short and J 2 bases short, with 12 bases between. The CDR3: CASSAPWGAGANVLTF. In DNA, the CDR3 is TGTGCCAGCAGTGCCCCGTGGGGGGCTGGGGCCAACGTCCTGACTTTC. The full variable domain, in which reference TRBV25-1 and TRBJ2-6 provide the parts outside the CDR3, is EADIYQTPRYLVIGTGKKITLECSQTMGHDKMYWYQQDPGMELHLIHYSYGVNSTEKGDLSSESTVSRIRTEHFPLTLESARPSHTSQYLCASSAPWGAGANVLTFGAGSRLTVL.

This clone has just one count. The genes are TRBV10-2 and TRBJ1-1; D is unresolved. Trimming cost V 3 bases and J 0 bases, with 5 bases left between them. The V gene's germline CDR1 is WSHSY and CDR2 SAAADI. This CDR3 comprises 13 residues. CDR3 bases: TGCGCCAGCAGTGACCCAATGAACACTGAAGCTTTCTTT. The encoded protein is CASSDPMNTEAFF.

The V call is TRBV30, the J call TRBJ2-3; 7 bases align to TRBD1. With 0 bases clipped from V and 14 bases from J, the junction kept 8 bases outside the gene matches. This CDR3 region has 12 residues. Germline assignment: CDR1 GTSNPN and CDR2 SVGIG (reference sequence). The CDR3 protein is CAWSVLGTVVYF. As DNA, the CDR3 is TGTGCCTGGAGTGTACTTGGGACAGTAGTGTATTTT.

Only a few counts were recorded for this clone. V and J are TRBV12-1 and TRBJ2-7; TRBD2 was called by the table and not checked on the DNA. TRBV12-1 is reported as a pseudogene. The CDR3 has 15 residues. The CDR3: CASSFEAGANYEQYF. Here the CDR3 DNA reads TGTGCCAGCAGCTTTGAAGCGGGGGCTAACTACGAGCAGTACTTC.

This sequence joins TRBV18 and TRBJ1-6, with 10 bases matching TRBD1. Trimming at V came to 2 bases and at J to 9 bases, leaving 13 bases not matched to a gene. The CDR3 extends over 18 amino acids. Looked up from germline, CDR1 is KGHSH and CDR2 is LQKENI. CDR3 DNA sequence: TGTGCCAGCTCACCAAGAGGACAGGGGGAGATCGTAGCTTCACCCCTCCACTTT. Protein: CASSPRGQGEIVASPLHF.

J is TRBJ1-6 and V is TRBV5-6, with 9 bases that match TRBD1. There are 14 residues in the CDR3. The J segment lost 7 bases and the V segment lost 5 bases, leaving 4 bases of the junction unmatched. Per the germline V gene, CDR1 is SGHDT and CDR2 is YYEEEE. The CDR3 protein is CASRPGTGNSPLHF. Here the CDR3 DNA reads TGTGCCAGCAGGCCCGGGACAGGGAATTCACCCCTCCACTTT.

Points on this clone: One end of the junction does not line up with germline, which may come from a read error. This chain connects TRBV6-6 to TRBJ1-1; D is unresolved. The germline V gene has CDR1 MNHNY and CDR2 SVGAGI (reference sequence). The CDR3 is 15 amino acids. Written as DNA, the CDR3 is TGTGCCAGCAGCCTAGATTCACCAAAGACGAACCTCCTGCATTTT. It yields the protein CASSLDSPKTNLLHF.

The chain couples TRBV30 to TRBJ2-7; D might be TRBD2 (5 bases). The V gene's germline CDR1 is GTSNPN and CDR2 SVGIG (reference sequence). This CDR3 has 15 residues. Trimming left V 0 bases short and J 3 bases short, with 15 bases between. CDR3 in DNA: TGTGCCTGGAGTGTAGGGAGCGGCATCCTCTACGAGCAGTACTTC. Translation: CAWSVGSGILYEQYF.